Included here is one TCR beta chain sequence, with context. The target antigen is unknown. The source of the sample is a study of T cells after posttransplantation cyclophosphamide. Cells defined as naive were viable CD3+CD4+ or CD3+CD8+ and CCR7+CD45RA+CD45RO-CD95-CD27+CD28+. The table came from immunoSEQ multiplex PCR; TCRdb's copy has only in-frame clones and leaves some out. The profile shows about 20,000 clones, about 97% of them singletons. Study-level findings and limits: Recipient CMV seropositivity and CMV reactivation strongly tracked TRB clonality.

V lost 4 bases, J lost 5 bases, and 5 bases stayed unmatched. Germline CDR1 reads KGHSH; CDR2 reads LQKENI. CDR3 length: 14 amino acids. This clonotype originated in a man aged 50 to 59 in good health, CMV-negative, and a related stem cell transplant donor. Specimen: naive CD4+ T cells sorted from PBMCs. V usage is TRBV18 and J usage is TRBJ1-1, with 9 bases matching TRBD1. The CDR3 spells CASSLAGTGTEAFF. CDR3 coding DNA: TGTGCCAGCTCACTCGCCGGGACAGGGACTGAAGCTTTCTTT.